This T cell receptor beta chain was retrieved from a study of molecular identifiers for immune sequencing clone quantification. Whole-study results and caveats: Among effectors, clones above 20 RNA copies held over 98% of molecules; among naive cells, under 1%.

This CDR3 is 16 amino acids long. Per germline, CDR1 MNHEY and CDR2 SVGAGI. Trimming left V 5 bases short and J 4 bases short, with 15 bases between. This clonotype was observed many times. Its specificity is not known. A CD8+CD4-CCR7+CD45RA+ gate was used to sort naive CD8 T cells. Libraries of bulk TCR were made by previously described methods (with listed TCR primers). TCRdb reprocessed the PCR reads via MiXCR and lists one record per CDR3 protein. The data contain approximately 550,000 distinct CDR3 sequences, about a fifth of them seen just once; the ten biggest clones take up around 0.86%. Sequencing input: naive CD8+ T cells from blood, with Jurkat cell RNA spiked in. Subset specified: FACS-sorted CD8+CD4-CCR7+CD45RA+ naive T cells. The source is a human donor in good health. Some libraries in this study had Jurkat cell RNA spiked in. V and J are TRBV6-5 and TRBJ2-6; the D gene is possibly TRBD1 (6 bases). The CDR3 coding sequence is TGTGCCAGCAGTAGAAGGACAGTCTCCGGGGCCAACGTCCTGACTTTC. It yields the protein CASSRRTVSGANVLTF.